This TCR beta chain came from a study of blood T cell repertoires in COVID-19. Looking at the study overall: Italy, Spain and the United States were the sources of the convalescent and acute COVID-19 samples.

Authors' methods: Reference gene primer amplification gave estimated nucleated cell counts. Assay used: immunoSEQ multiplex PCR; TCRdb lists only in-frame clones, some missing. For V, J and clone size, that table is used; D and trimming come from the DNA. This table has about 110,000 clones, about three quarters appearing once. The sample was peripheral blood. This sequence was found in an elderly woman with active or convalescent COVID-19.

For the CDR3, the DNA is TGTGCCAGCAGCCAACCTTCTTGGGGGACAAGTAACTATGGCTACACCTTC. As protein: CASSQPSWGTSNYGYTF. The genes are TRBV3-1 (or the pseudogene TRBV3-2) and TRBJ1-2; TRBD1 is a possible D gene (6 bases). This CDR3 is built from 17 residues. Germline CDR1 LGHDT, CDR2 YNNKEL (reference sequence). Trimming left V 2 bases short and J 1 base short, with 17 bases between.